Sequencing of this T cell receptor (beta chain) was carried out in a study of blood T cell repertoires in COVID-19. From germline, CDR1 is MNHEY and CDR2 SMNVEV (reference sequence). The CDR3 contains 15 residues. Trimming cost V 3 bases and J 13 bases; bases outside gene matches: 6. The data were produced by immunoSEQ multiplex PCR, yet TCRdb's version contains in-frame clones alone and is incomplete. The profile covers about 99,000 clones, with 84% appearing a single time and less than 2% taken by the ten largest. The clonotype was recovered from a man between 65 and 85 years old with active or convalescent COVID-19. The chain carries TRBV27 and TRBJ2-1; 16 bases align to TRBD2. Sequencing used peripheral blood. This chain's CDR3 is CASSFGTSGGVSQFF. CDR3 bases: TGTGCCAGCAGTTTCGGGACTAGCGGGGGGGTCTCACAGTTCTTC.